Below are 18 T cell receptor beta chains sequenced from a single sample in a study of cytomegalovirus exposure and HLA in healthy donors. 13 Jbeta primers and 60 Vbeta primers were used for the PCR. Generated by immunoSEQ multiplex PCR, the TCRdb table keeps only in-frame clones and is missing some. The data contain roughly 90,000 clones, 75% to 90% of them seen just once; the ten biggest clones take up around 2.5%. The source material was PBMCs. These receptors came from a man aged 18 to 30 in good health and CMV-seronegative.

The rearrangement links TRBV28 to TRBJ1-2; 7 bases align to TRBD1. This CDR3 region has 15 residues. The ends lost 3 bases at V and 9 bases at J; junction bases unmatched: 13. Germline CDR1 MDHEN, CDR2 SYDVKM. CDR3 coding DNA: TGTGCCAGCAGTTTCGCAGGGGGAAAGGCCTACCGCTACACCTTC. Protein sequence: CASSFAGGKAYRYTF.

The rearrangement links TRBV11-2 to TRBJ2-7, with TRBD2 matching over 8 bases. This CDR3 spans 17 amino acids. Trimming removed 3 bases from V and 3 bases from J; junction bases left unmatched: 13. Per the germline V gene, CDR1 is SGHAT and CDR2 is FQNNGV. The CDR3 DNA is TGTGCCAGCAGCTTGATTAACCGGCGGGAGGCAGTCTACGAGCAGTACTTC. Protein sequence: CASSLINRREAVYEQYF.

Here the CDR3 reads CASSLMGHPMNTEAFF. CDR3 nucleotides: TGCGCCAGCAGCTTGATGGGACACCCGATGAACACTGAAGCTTTCTTT. The rearrangement joins TRBV5-1 to TRBJ1-1, with a tentative D call TRBD1 (6 bases). Trimming left V 1 base short and J 0 bases short, with 13 bases between. The CDR3 runs to 16 residues. Germline CDR1 reads SGHRS; CDR2 reads YFSETQ. Full variable domain (remainder filled in from reference TRBV5-1 and TRBJ1-1): KAGVTQTPRYLIKTRGQQVTLSCSPISGHRSVSWYQQTPGQGLQFLFEYFSETQRNKGNFPGRFSGRQFSNSRSEMNVSTLELGDSALYLCASSLMGHPMNTEAFFGQGTRLTVV.

This chain joins TRBV28 and TRBJ1-2, with 10 bases lining up with TRBD1. The CDR3 is made up of 17 amino acids. CDR1 MDHEN and CDR2 SYDVKM come from the germline V gene. J lost 5 bases, V lost 3 bases, and 12 bases had no gene match. CDR3 DNA: TGTGCCAGCAGTTTCGGACAGGGGGACCTTCGTAGGTATGGCTACACCTTC. Protein sequence: CASSFGQGDLRRYGYTF.

About this clone itself: The identical CDR3 is also encoded by other nucleotide sequences in the sample. The V and J genes are TRBV18 and TRBJ2-7; no reliable D call. CDR3 size: 12 residues. CDR1 and CDR2 (germline): KGHSH, LQKENI. The V end was cut by 6 bases, the J end by 2 bases, with 8 bases between. The DNA of the CDR3 is TGTGCCAGCTCTCCTTCTGCCTACGAGCAGTACTTC. Its protein product is CASSPSAYEQYF.

This rearrangement joins TRBV6-5 to TRBJ2-7; 9 positions match TRBD2. The V and J ends lost 5 bases and 4 bases, in that order; junction bases with no gene match: 6. Germline CDR1 reads MNHEY; CDR2 reads SVGAGI. This CDR3 has 14 amino acids. CDR3 region: CASSPARGGYEQYF. CDR3 sequence (DNA): TGTGCCAGCAGTCCCGCGCGGGGGGGATACGAGCAGTACTTC.

The rearrangement links TRBV15 to TRBJ2-7, with TRBD2 identical over 8 bases. The length of the CDR3 is 16 residues. Trimming took 4 bases from V and 1 from J; bases not matched to a gene: 9. The germline V gene encodes CDR1 LNHNV and CDR2 YYDKDF (reference sequence). The CDR3 here is CATSKRASGPSYEQYF. CDR3 nucleotides: TGTGCCACCAGCAAAAGGGCTAGCGGGCCTTCCTACGAGCAGTACTTC.

V usage is TRBV28 and J usage is TRBJ1-6, with a possible D match to TRBD1 (5 bases). V was trimmed by 5 bases and J by 4 bases, leaving 9 bases between them. CDR3 size: 14 residues. Germline assignment: CDR1 MDHEN and CDR2 SYDVKM. This chain's CDR3 is CASSLTGYNSPLHF. CDR3 coding DNA: TGTGCCAGCAGTCTAACAGGTTATAATTCACCCCTCCACTTT. The full variable domain, rest sourced from reference TRBV28 and TRBJ1-6, is DVKVTQSSRYLVKRTGEKVFLECVQDMDHENMFWYRQDPGLGLRLIYFSYDVKMKEKGDIPEGYSVSREKKERFSLILESASTNQTSMYLCASSLTGYNSPLHFGNGTRLTVT.

The chain's CDR3 is CASSEARSYEQYF. CDR3 nucleotide sequence: TGTGCCAGCAGTGAAGCGAGGTCTTACGAGCAGTACTTC. The rearrangement links TRBV6-1 to TRBJ2-5; no firm D call. The J call is uncertain, as TRBJ2-7 better fits the DNA end. Germline V gene data show CDR1 as MNHNS and CDR2 as SASEGT. This CDR3 is built from 13 residues.

The chain couples TRBV6-5 to TRBJ1-4; 11 nucleotides match TRBD1. The CDR3 totals 14 residues. The V segment lost 6 bases and the J segment 8 bases; nucleotides outside the gene matches: 5. Germline lookup yields CDR1 MNHEY and CDR2 SVGAGI. The CDR3 protein is CASRPGQGDEKLFF. The CDR3 DNA reads TGTGCCAGCAGGCCGGGACAGGGGGACGAAAAACTGTTTTTT.

The rearrangement links TRBV5-4 to TRBJ2-7; 8 bases line up with TRBD1. The V gene end was trimmed by 5 bases and the J gene end by 1 base; junction bases not matched to a gene: 8. From germline, CDR1 is SGHNT and CDR2 YYREEE (reference sequence). The CDR3 runs 15 residues. CDR3 residues: CASSSTGTGSYEQYF. The CDR3 nucleotides read TGTGCCAGCAGTTCAACCGGGACAGGTTCCTACGAGCAGTACTTC.

This chain connects TRBV21-1 to TRBJ2-1; no DNA check was done on the table's D call, TRBD1. TRBV21-1 is listed as a pseudogene. The CDR3 spans 17 residues. CDR3 in amino acids: CASSKAPPGPSYNEQFF. DNA of the CDR3: TGTGCCAGCAGCAAAGCGCCGCCAGGCCCCTCCTACAATGAGCAGTTCTTC.

V and J are TRBV6-6 and TRBJ2-5, with D unresolved. The J call may be in error: the DNA end matches TRBJ2-7 better. The germline CDR1 and CDR2 sequences are MNHNY and SVGAGI (reference sequence). This CDR3 has 13 residues. CDR3 DNA: TGTGCCAGCAGTTCCGGTCACTCCTACGAGCAGTACTTC. Translation: CASSSGHSYEQYF.

The rearrangement joins TRBV5-1 to TRBJ1-1; D unresolved. Germline V gives CDR1 SGHRS, CDR2 YFSETQ. Trimming removed 4 bases from V and 6 bases from J, with 7 bases in between. The CDR3 is made up of 11 amino acids. The CDR3 is CASSEASEAFF. In DNA form, the CDR3 reads TGCGCCAGCAGCGAGGCATCTGAAGCTTTCTTT. Complete variable domain (other parts from reference TRBV5-1 and TRBJ1-1): KAGVTQTPRYLIKTRGQQVTLSCSPISGHRSVSWYQQTPGQGLQFLFEYFSETQRNKGNFPGRFSGRQFSNSRSEMNVSTLELGDSALYLCASSEASEAFFGQGTRLTVV.

CDR3 amino acids: CASSYGTPFTDTQYF. CDR3 nucleotide sequence: TGTGCCAGCAGTTACGGGACTCCTTTCACAGATACGCAGTATTTT. The chain is built from TRBV6-5 and TRBJ2-3; D possibly corresponds to TRBD2 (6 bases). This CDR3 comprises 15 residues. Germline V gene data show CDR1 as MNHEY and CDR2 as SVGAGI. V gave up 2 bases and J gave up 2 bases, with 11 bases separating them.

This sequence joins TRBV19 and TRBJ1-5, with TRBD1 matching over 8 bases. CDR3 length: 16 amino acids. V lost 4 bases and J lost 9; bases outside the gene matches: 14. Germline CDR1 and CDR2: LNHDA and SQIVND (reference sequence). The DNA of the CDR3 is TGTGCCAGTAGTACCCAAGGACAGGGCAAACGGGTGCCCCAGCATTTT. Translating gives CASSTQGQGKRVPQHF.

The chain employs TRBV28 and TRBJ2-7, with D possibly matching TRBD1 (5 bases). Germline values: CDR1 MDHEN, CDR2 SYDVKM. Trimming left V 7 bases short and J 6 bases short, with 16 bases between. The CDR3 is 13 amino acids. CDR3 in amino acids: CASTPPGFCEQYF. The CDR3 DNA reads TGTGCCAGCACTCCCCCAGGGTTCTGCGAGCAGTACTTC.

This sequence joins TRBV18 and TRBJ2-7; D gene ambiguous. This CDR3 has 13 amino acids. The germline gives CDR1 KGHSH, CDR2 LQKENI. V shed 2 bases and J shed 6 bases, with 11 bases lying between them. CDR3: CASSPTHPGEQYF. The CDR3 region has the DNA TGTGCCAGCTCACCAACCCATCCAGGCGAGCAGTACTTC.